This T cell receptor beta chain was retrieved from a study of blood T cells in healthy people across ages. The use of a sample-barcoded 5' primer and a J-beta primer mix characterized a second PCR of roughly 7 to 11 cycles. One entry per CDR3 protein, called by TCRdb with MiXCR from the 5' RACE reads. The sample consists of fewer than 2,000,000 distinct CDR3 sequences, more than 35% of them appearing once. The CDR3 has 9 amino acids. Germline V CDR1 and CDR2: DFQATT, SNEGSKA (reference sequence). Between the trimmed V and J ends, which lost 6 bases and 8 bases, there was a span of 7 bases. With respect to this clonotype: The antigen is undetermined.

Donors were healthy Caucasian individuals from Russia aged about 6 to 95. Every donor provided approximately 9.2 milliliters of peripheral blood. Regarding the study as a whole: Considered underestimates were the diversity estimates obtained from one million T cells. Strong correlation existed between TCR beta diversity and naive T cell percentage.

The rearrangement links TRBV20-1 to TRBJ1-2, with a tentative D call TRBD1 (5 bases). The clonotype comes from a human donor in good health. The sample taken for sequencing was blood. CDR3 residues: CSAQEGYTF. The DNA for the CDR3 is TGCAGTGCACAGGAAGGCTACACCTTC.